The 26 T cell receptor beta chains listed next were all sequenced from one sample in a study of T cell changes during pregnancy in multiple sclerosis. Produced via immunoSEQ multiplex PCR; TCRdb's table is partial and in-frame only. The table shows almost 50,000 clones, with more than 85% occurring only once. The sequenced sample was peripheral blood, obtained after pregnancy. Receptor source: a female donor with multiple sclerosis, enrolled in a pregnancy study.

The gene calls are TRBV18 and TRBJ2-6; D gene unclear. CDR1 is KGHSH, CDR2 LQKENI, per germline. CDR3 length equals 12 residues. V shed 5 bases and J shed 4 bases, with 3 bases lying between them. The CDR3 loop reads CASSSGANVLTF. CDR3 coding DNA: TGTGCCAGCTCATCGGGGGCCAACGTCCTGACTTTC.

The genes are TRBV4-2 and TRBJ1-1; TRBD1 is a possible D gene (5 bases). V was trimmed by 4 bases and J by 5 bases, leaving 11 bases between them. This CDR3 region has 13 residues. Germline V gene lookup returns CDR1 LGHNA and CDR2 YNFKEQ. The CDR3 DNA sequence: TGTGCCAGCAGCCCCGGGGGGGAAACTGAAGCTTTCTTT. This sequence encodes CASSPGGETEAFF.

The J gene is TRBJ1-5, the V gene TRBV4-1, with D unresolved. This CDR3 contains 15 residues. Trimming removed 0 bases from V and 4 bases from J, with 10 bases in between. CDR1 is MGHRA, CDR2 YSYEKL, per germline. The CDR3 region is CASSQDPGNNQPQHF. The CDR3 nucleotides read TGCGCCAGCAGCCAAGATCCCGGGAATAATCAGCCCCAGCATTTT.

The chain carries TRBV5-6 and TRBJ2-4, with D possibly being TRBD1 (6 bases). Germline V lookup: CDR1 SGHDT, CDR2 YYEEEE. V was trimmed by 1 base and J by 1 base, leaving 9 bases between them. The CDR3 is 15 residues long. This CDR3 reads CASSLPGAAKNIQYF. CDR3 sequence (DNA): TGTGCCAGCAGCTTGCCAGGGGCGGCCAAAAACATTCAGTACTTC.

Here the CDR3 reads CASSLDRVAYEQYF. CDR3 coding DNA: TGTGCCAGCAGTCTTGACAGAGTTGCCTACGAGCAGTACTTC. The chain couples TRBV27 to TRBJ2-7; TRBD1 is a possible D gene (5 bases). V lost 5 bases and J lost 2, with 13 bases in between. CDR1 is MNHEY, CDR2 SMNVEV, per germline (reference sequence). The CDR3 is made up of 14 amino acids.

The CDR3 loop is CATSRDWDSQDKSSWGNIQYF. As DNA, the CDR3 is TGTGCCACCAGCAGAGATTGGGATTCACAGGATAAGAGTTCGTGGGGCAACATTCAGTACTTC. The chain is built from TRBV15 and TRBJ2-4; TRBD1 is a possible D gene (5 bases). This CDR3 is 21 amino acids long. V dropped 0 bases and J dropped 7 bases, with 31 bases sitting between them. Germline assignment: CDR1 LNHNV and CDR2 YYDKDF (reference sequence).

On this clone itself: At one of its ends the junction is not consistent with the germline gene, which may arise from a read error. The rearrangement joins TRBV5-1 to TRBJ1-3; D is unclear. The CDR3 length is 14 residues. CDR1 and CDR2 (germline): SGHRS, YFSETQ. The CDR3 DNA reads TGCGCCAGCAGATTGGCCGGGTTAGGAAACACCATATATTTT. The encoded protein is CASRLAGLGNTIYF.

V and J are TRBV6-6 and TRBJ1-1, with 7 bases matching TRBD1. The V and J ends lost 6 bases and 3 bases, in that order; junction bases with no gene match: 1. Germline V gives CDR1 MNHNY, CDR2 SVGAGI (reference sequence). There are 12 residues in the CDR3. CDR3 region: CASRDRDTEAFF. Written as DNA, the CDR3 is TGTGCCAGCAGAGACAGGGACACTGAAGCTTTCTTT.

This clone showed up just once. The J gene is TRBJ2-5, the V gene TRBV5-4; 8 nucleotides line up with TRBD1. Germline V gene sequence: CDR1 SGHNT, CDR2 YYREEE (reference sequence). V lost 7 bases and J lost 1; bases outside the gene matches: 6. CDR3 length: 14 residues. DNA for the CDR3: TGTGCCAGCGGCGACAGGGGCCGCCAAGAGACCCAGTACTTC. This codes for CASGDRGRQETQYF. Looking up the rest from reference TRBV5-4 and TRBJ2-5 gives the full variable domain: ETGVTQSPTHLIKTRGQQVTLRCSSQSGHNTVSWYQQALGQGPQFIFQYYREEENGRGNFPPRFSGLQFPNYSSELNVNALELDDSALYLCASGDRGRQETQYFGPGTRLLVL.

Only one count was recorded for this clone. The V and J genes are TRBV4-2 and TRBJ2-1; 10 bases agree with TRBD2. CDR1 is LGHNA and CDR2 is YNFKEQ in the germline V gene. The J segment lost 9 bases and the V segment lost 2 bases, leaving 10 bases of the junction unmatched. The CDR3 is made up of 16 amino acids. CDR3 DNA sequence: TGTGCCAGCAGCCAACCCCTAGCGGGGGAGAGGAGTGAGCAGTTCTTC. Translating it yields CASSQPLAGERSEQFF.

The genes are TRBV9 and TRBJ2-3; 9 bases line up with TRBD2. V trimming: 2 bases; J trimming: 5 bases; junction bases outside the gene matches: 3. The CDR3 contains 14 residues. In germline, CDR1 is SGDLS, CDR2 YYNGEE. CDR3 coding DNA: TGTGCCAGCAGCGTGGGACTAGCCGGAGATACGCAGTATTTT. It translates to CASSVGLAGDTQYF.

This rearrangement joins TRBV2 to TRBJ2-7; perhaps TRBD1 as D (6 bases). In germline, CDR1 is SNHLY, CDR2 FYNNEI. This CDR3 is 13 amino acids long. Trimming removed 6 bases from V and 3 bases from J, with 12 bases in between. The CDR3 DNA reads as TGTGCCAGCAGCCCTTCAGGGGACTACGAGCAGTACTTC. Translating gives CASSPSGDYEQYF.

The chain joins TRBV19 to TRBJ1-5, with TRBD1 as a possible D gene (5 bases). The CDR3 has 13 residues. CDR1 and CDR2 from the germline V gene are LNHDA and SQIVND (reference sequence). V was trimmed by 6 bases and J by 3 bases, leaving 9 bases between them. For the CDR3, the DNA is TGTGCCAGTAGCGACAGTCTCAATCAGCCCCAGCATTTT. Translation: CASSDSLNQPQHF.

This clone occurred once. CDR3 sequence reads: CASSYSGQGERETQYF. The CDR3 nucleotides are TGCGCCAGCAGCTATTCGGGACAGGGGGAGCGAGAGACCCAGTACTTC. The V gene is TRBV5-1, the J gene TRBJ2-5; TRBD1 matches at 11 bases. With 3 bases clipped from V and 4 bases from J, the junction kept 8 bases outside the gene matches. The germline V gene encodes CDR1 SGHRS and CDR2 YFSETQ. The CDR3 is 16 amino acids.

The chain has TRBV2 and TRBJ2-3; the match to TRBD2 covers 11 bases. The CDR3 has 16 residues. V lost 7 bases to trimming and J lost 4 bases; unmatched junction nucleotides: 10. Germline loops: CDR1 SNHLY, CDR2 FYNNEI. The CDR3 DNA sequence: TGTGCCAGCAAGCAATCTAGCGGGGGGCGGGCAGATACGCAGTATTTT. Translated: CASKQSSGGRADTQYF.

A single count supports this clone. The chain links TRBV18 to TRBJ2-2, with a possible D match to TRBD2 (6 bases). The CDR3 loop spans 16 amino acids. Trimming stripped 2 bases from V and 1 base from J, with 11 bases between. Germline CDR1 is KGHSH and CDR2 is LQKENI. The CDR3 sequence: CASSPVARGNTGELFF. The CDR3 region has the DNA TGTGCCAGCTCACCAGTTGCGCGGGGGAACACCGGGGAGCTGTTTTTT.

This clone was seen ten or more times. V and J are TRBV6-4 and TRBJ1-5, with a tentative D call TRBD1 (6 bases). Trimming shortened V by 0 bases and J by 7 bases, and 10 bases separated the two germline ends. The CDR3 covers 14 residues. Germline V gives CDR1 MRHNA, CDR2 SNTAGT. CDR3 coding DNA: TGTGCCAGCAGTGACTCGCCGGGGGGCCAGCCCCAGCATTTT. Its translation is CASSDSPGGQPQHF.

V and J are TRBV27 and TRBJ2-1; D possibly corresponds to TRBD1 (6 bases). The CDR3 runs 16 residues. Trimming removed 1 base from V and 3 bases from J, with 13 bases in between. CDR1 and CDR2 (germline): MNHEY, SMNVEV (reference sequence). The CDR3 here is CASSLLQGGGYNEQFF. CDR3 nucleotide sequence: TGTGCCAGCAGTTTATTACAGGGTGGGGGCTACAATGAGCAGTTCTTC.

The chain combines TRBV5-4 with TRBJ2-7; weak D call: TRBD1 (5 bases). Germline CDR1 and CDR2: SGHNT and YYREEE (reference sequence). This CDR3 is 16 amino acids long. The V end was cut by 4 bases, the J end by 2 bases, with 19 bases between. Here the CDR3 DNA reads TGTGCCAGCAGCCCAATGACCCCCAGGGTACCCTACGAGCAGTACTTC. Translation: CASSPMTPRVPYEQYF.

The rearrangement joins TRBV23-1 to TRBJ1-1; no firm D call. TRBV23-1 is placed among ORFs of uncertain function. This CDR3 has 11 amino acids. Trimming took 6 bases from V and 1 from J, leaving 3 bases between them. The CDR3 loop is CASSRNTEAFF. DNA for the CDR3: TGCGCCAGCAGCAGGAACACTGAAGCTTTCTTT.

The chain employs TRBV19 and TRBJ1-3, with D unclear. The germline V gene encodes CDR1 LNHDA and CDR2 SQIVND (reference sequence). The CDR3 is 14 residues long. V gave up 5 bases and J gave up 4 bases, with 12 bases separating them. CDR3 bases: TGTGCCAGTAGTCCAAAGTTGAGCGGAAACACCATATATTTT. As protein: CASSPKLSGNTIYF.

The gene calls are TRBV5-4 and TRBJ2-6, with a tentative D call TRBD1 (5 bases). V was cut by 4 bases and J by 2 bases, with 10 bases left in between. In germline, CDR1 is SGHNT, CDR2 YYREEE (reference sequence). CDR3 length: 15 amino acids. The CDR3 DNA follows: TGTGCCAGCAGCACCCCGACAGCTGGGGCCAACGTCCTGACTTTC. Encoded protein: CASSTPTAGANVLTF.

The chain uses TRBV4-2 and TRBJ2-4, with 9 bases that match TRBD2. The CDR3 is 17 residues long. The V gene's germline CDR1 is LGHNA and CDR2 YNFKEQ. After removal of 1 base from V and 10 bases from J, the junction contained 14 bases not matched to a gene. CDR3 amino acids: CASSQASERGEKRIQYF. The CDR3 DNA is TGTGCCAGCAGCCAAGCGTCGGAGCGGGGGGAGAAACGTATTCAGTACTTC.

This chain uses TRBV6-4 with TRBJ2-5; TRBD1 aligns across 8 bases. The length of the CDR3 is 20 residues. V lost 4 bases to trimming and J lost 0 bases; unmatched junction nucleotides: 19. Germline CDR1 MRHNA, CDR2 SNTAGT. CDR3 loop: CASSAYIRDRWVPNQETQYF. The CDR3 nucleotides read TGTGCCAGCAGTGCATATATCCGGGACAGGTGGGTCCCCAACCAAGAGACCCAGTACTTC.

The V gene is TRBV5-4, the J gene TRBJ1-5; possibly TRBD1 for D (5 bases). Germline V lookup: CDR1 SGHNT, CDR2 YYREEE (reference sequence). V shed 4 bases and J shed 4 bases, with 12 bases lying between them. CDR3 size: 14 residues. The CDR3 protein is CASSSGGYNQPQHF. The CDR3 bases are TGTGCCAGCAGCAGCGGGGGATATAATCAGCCCCAGCATTTT.

The V and J genes are TRBV6-5 and TRBJ2-3; 8 bases agree with TRBD1. Germline-derived CDR1 and CDR2 are MNHEY and SVGAGI. The CDR3 has 15 residues. V was clipped by 3 bases and J by 8 bases; unmatched bases: 10. CDR3 amino acids: CASSYGTTGAATQYF. The CDR3 DNA sequence: TGTGCCAGCAGTTATGGGACGACAGGGGCTGCTACGCAGTATTTT.